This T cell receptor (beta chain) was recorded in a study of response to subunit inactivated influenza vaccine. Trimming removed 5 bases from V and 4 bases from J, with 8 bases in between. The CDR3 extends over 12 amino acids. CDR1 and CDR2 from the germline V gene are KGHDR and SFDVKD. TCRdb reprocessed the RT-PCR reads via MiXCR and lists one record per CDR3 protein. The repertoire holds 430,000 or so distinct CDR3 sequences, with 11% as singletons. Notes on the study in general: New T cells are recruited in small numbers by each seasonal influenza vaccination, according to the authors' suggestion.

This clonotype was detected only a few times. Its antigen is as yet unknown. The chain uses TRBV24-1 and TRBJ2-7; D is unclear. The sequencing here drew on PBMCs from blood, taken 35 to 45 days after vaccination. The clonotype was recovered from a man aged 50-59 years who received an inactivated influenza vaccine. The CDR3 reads CATSGPGYEQYF. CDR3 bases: TGTGCCACCAGTGGTCCCGGTTACGAGCAGTACTTC.